The source of this T cell receptor beta chain is a study of blood T cell repertoires in COVID-19. Germline loops: CDR1 GTSNPN, CDR2 SVGIG (reference sequence). The CDR3 is made up of 13 amino acids. Trimming removed 0 bases at V and 5 bases at J, with 7 bases between. How the authors handled the data: For nucleated cells, counts were estimated from reference gene primer amplification. Some clones are missing from TCRdb's copy, which holds only in-frame ones; the method was immunoSEQ multiplex PCR. V, J and clone size derive from that table, while D and trimming were established from the DNA sequence. The data show 150,000 to 200,000 clones, approximately 86% seen once.

Material: peripheral blood. The rearrangement joins TRBV30 to TRBJ2-2, with no clear D. This TCR derives from a man in his 70s with active or convalescent COVID-19. Written as DNA, the CDR3 is TGTGCCTGGAGTGTACACGGGACCGGGGAGCTGTTTTTT. It codes for CAWSVHGTGELFF.